These T cell receptor beta chains were read from a single sample in a study of metastatic and nonmetastatic thyroid tumors. MiXCR re-clonotyped the PCR reads for TCRdb. This table has 50,000 to 65,000 clones, roughly 15% appearing once. Sequencing was performed on blood. Source of these receptors: a female donor with papillary thyroid cancer or a benign thyroid nodule (not recorded which). Some clones in this sample may be carry-over from other donors' samples. Each CDR3 is given with its conserved first and last residue. D genes are given only for firm matches. Only some rows state a clone size, as once, few, many or a class for expanded clones.

>.|TRBV27|many|TRBJ2-1
CASSLSVSAYYNEQFF
TGTGCCAGCAGTTTAAGCGTCTCTGCTTACTACAATGAGCAGTTCTTC
>.|TRBV18|many|TRBJ2-2
CASSEDSYTGELFF
TGTGCCAGCTCGGAGGACAGTTACACCGGGGAGCTGTTTTTT
>TRBD2|TRBV12-3/TRBV12-4|many|TRBJ2-1
CASRLAANEQFF
TGTGCCAGCAGACTAGCGGCCAATGAGCAGTTCTTC
>.|TRBV2|many|TRBJ1-1
CASRVQGGGTEAFF
TGTGCCAGCAGGGTGCAGGGCGGCGGCACTGAAGCTTTCTTT
>TRBD1|TRBV4-1|many|TRBJ1-6
CASSQPRTGGNSPLHF
TGCGCCAGCAGCCAACCTCGGACAGGGGGGAATTCACCCCTCCACTTT
>.|TRBV20-1|.|TRBJ2-7
CSAAVDRSGNEQYF
TGTAGTGCTGCGGTTGACAGGTCAGGGAACGAGCAGTACTTC
>.|TRBV10-2|many|TRBJ1-2
CASSVGNYGYTF
TGCGCCAGCAGTGTTGGAAACTATGGCTACACCTTC
>.|TRBV3-1|.|TRBJ1-6
CASSHPRGGGSPLHF
TGTGCCAGCAGCCACCCCCGGGGGGGAGGTTCACCCCTCCACTTT
>.|TRBV5-1|.|TRBJ2-3
CASSPVGVTSTDKQYF
TGCGCCAGTAGCCCCGTGGGGGTAACTAGCACAGATAAGCAGTATTTT
>.|TRBV12-5|medium-sized|TRBJ2-7
CASGRGETYEQYF
TGTGCTAGTGGTAGGGGGGAAACCTACGAGCAGTACTTC
>TRBD2|TRBV7-3|many|TRBJ2-2
CASSDGGLAGGGTGELFF
TGTGCCAGCAGCGACGGTGGGCTAGCGGGAGGCGGAACCGGGGAGCTGTTTTTT
>.|TRBV30|many|TRBJ1-5
CAWRGKGPRNQPQHF
TGTGCCTGGAGGGGGAAAGGTCCACGCAATCAGCCCCAGCATTTT
>.|TRBV2|many|TRBJ2-5
CASSQTPDLQETQYF
TGTGCCAGCAGCCAAACCCCGGATCTTCAAGAGACCCAGTACTTC
>TRBD1|TRBV5-1|.|TRBJ2-5
CASSLGQGVVKTQYF
TGCGCCAGCAGCTTAGGACAGGGGGTAGTAAAGACCCAGTACTTC
>TRBD1|TRBV7-2|.|TRBJ2-5
CASSWGDRVPETQYF
TGTGCCAGCAGCTGGGGGGACAGGGTACCAGAGACCCAGTACTTC
>TRBD2|TRBV28|.|TRBJ2-1
CASIDTFPWAGVHNEQFF
TGTGCCAGCATTGATACTTTCCCATGGGCGGGAGTCCACAATGAGCAGTTCTTC
>.|TRBV20-1|many|TRBJ2-3
CSARGDVVADTQYF
TGCAGTGCACGCGGAGACGTCGTAGCAGATACGCAGTATTTT
>TRBD2|TRBV7-8|many|TRBJ2-3
CASSVRTSGTEDTQYF
TGTGCCAGCAGCGTAAGGACTAGCGGGACTGAAGATACGCAGTATTTT
>.|TRBV14|few|TRBJ2-1
CASSQDGRYNEQFF
TGTGCCAGCAGCCAAGACGGTAGATACAATGAGCAGTTCTTC
>.|TRBV6-2/TRBV6-3|.|TRBJ1-1
CASSYQRLGDTEAFF
TGTGCCAGCAGTTACCAACGCCTTGGGGACACTGAAGCTTTCTTT
>.|TRBV28|many|TRBJ2-6
CASSPFLKGFGANVLTF
TGTGCCAGCAGCCCTTTTCTAAAGGGGTTTGGGGCCAACGTCCTGACTTTC
>.|TRBV28|many|TRBJ1-2
CASSFPGEDYGYTF
TGTGCCAGCAGTTTCCCCGGGGAGGACTATGGCTACACCTTC
>TRBD1|TRBV24-1|.|TRBJ2-7
CATSDGQGQVPYEKYF
TGTGCCACCAGTGATGGACAGGGACAGGTGCCATACGAGAAGTACTTC
>.|TRBV5-1|.|TRBJ2-3
CASSLTSGRLDTQYF
TGCGCCAGCAGCTTGACTAGTGGGAGATTGGATACGCAGTATTTT
>.|TRBV9|many|TRBJ2-1
CASSALNPGSYNEQFF
TGTGCCAGCAGCGCCCTGAATCCTGGGAGTTACAATGAGCAGTTCTTC
>.|TRBV5-8|many|TRBJ2-1
CASSFWRRNEQFF
TGTGCCAGCAGCTTCTGGAGGAGGAATGAGCAGTTCTTC
>.|TRBV19|many|TRBJ1-5
CATRRRQDGHQPQHF
TGTGCCACCCGCCGCAGACAGGACGGACATCAGCCCCAGCATTTT
>.|TRBV28|few|TRBJ1-1
CASSSNMDWSFF
TGTGCCAGCAGTTCTAACATGGATTGGTCTTTCTTT
>.|TRBV7-9|many|TRBJ2-3
CASNLRSTDTQYF
TGTGCCAGCAACTTGAGAAGCACAGATACGCAGTATTTT
>.|TRBV30|many|TRBJ2-1
CAWSVYPHETGSSYNEQFF
TGTGCCTGGAGTGTATACCCCCACGAGACGGGCAGCTCCTACAATGAGCAGTTCTTC
>TRBD1|TRBV28|many|TRBJ2-6
CASRPGQGTSGANVLTF
TGTGCCAGCAGACCGGGACAGGGAACCTCTGGGGCCAACGTCCTGACTTTC
>TRBD2|TRBV4-2|once|TRBJ2-7
CASSQAGGPYEQYF
TGTGCCAGCAGCCAAGCGGGGGGGCCCTACGAGCAGTACTTC
>TRBD1|TRBV2|many|TRBJ1-5
CASRRTGSNQPQHF
TGTGCCAGCAGGAGGACAGGGAGCAATCAGCCCCAGCATTTT
>.|TRBV7-2|many|TRBJ1-2
CASSLAWGAENYGYTF
TGTGCCAGCAGCTTAGCCTGGGGGGCTGAAAACTATGGCTACACCTTC
>.|TRBV19|many|TRBJ1-6
CASSITPGNSPLHF
TGTGCCAGTAGTATAACCCCGGGGAATTCACCCCTCCACTTT
>TRBD2|TRBV7-8|many|TRBJ2-1
CASRTSGRFPYNEQFF
TGTGCCAGCCGGACTAGCGGGAGATTCCCCTACAATGAGCAGTTCTTC
>TRBD2|TRBV28|many|TRBJ2-3
CASSSPTSGGTDTQYF
TGTGCCAGCAGTTCCCCGACTAGCGGAGGCACAGATACGCAGTATTTT
>.|TRBV28|many|TRBJ2-1
CASSLFYGEIPYNEQFF
TGTGCCAGCAGTTTATTTTATGGGGAAATCCCCTACAATGAGCAGTTCTTC
>.|TRBV27|few|TRBJ2-7
CASSLKGWEDYEQYF
TGTGCCAGCAGTCTGAAAGGATGGGAAGACTACGAGCAGTACTTC
>.|TRBV6-5|.|TRBJ2-1
CSSSYNTWHEQFF
TGTTCCAGCAGTTACAACACCTGGCATGAGCAGTTCTTC
>TRBD1|TRBV28|many|TRBJ1-6
CASSLGGQGEKPLHF
TGTGCCAGCAGTTTAGGAGGACAGGGAGAGAAACCCCTCCACTTT
>.|TRBV19|.|TRBJ2-3
CASSIYVRSGSGDTQYF
TGTGCCAGTAGTATATATGTTAGGAGCGGTAGCGGAGATACGCAGTATTTT
>.|TRBV6-1|medium-sized|TRBJ2-7
CASNEMSGRTYEQYF
TGTGCCAGCAACGAAATGTCTGGCCGCACCTACGAGCAGTACTTC
>TRBD1|TRBV6-2/TRBV6-3|.|TRBJ2-6
CASSYSGTDTSGANALTF
TGTGCCAGCAGTTACTCCGGGACAGATACCTCTGGGGCCAACGCCCTGACTTTC
>.|TRBV27|.|TRBJ1-6
CASSCQGRSPLHF
TGTGCCAGCAGTTGCCAAGGGAGATCACCCCTCCACTTT
>.|TRBV2|.|TRBJ2-7
CAISVGQTISYDQYF
TGTGCCATCAGTGTAGGACAAACGATCTCCTACGATCAGTACTTC
>TRBD2|TRBV6-1|many|TRBJ2-1
CASSPGLEANEQFF
TGTGCCAGCTCCCCCGGACTAGAGGCCAATGAGCAGTTCTTC
>.|TRBV7-6|many|TRBJ2-7
CASSARLAGTYEQYF
TGTGCCAGCAGCGCGCGATTGGCAGGAACCTACGAGCAGTACTTC
>.|TRBV5-1|.|TRBJ2-1
CACTTGGGGEGEQFF
TGCGCCTGCACCACAGGGGGGGGTGGCGAAGGTGAGCAGTTCTTC
>TRBD2|TRBV7-3|many|TRBJ2-1
CASSPGTSEYNEQFF
TGTGCCAGCAGCCCCGGGACTAGCGAGTACAATGAGCAGTTCTTC
>.|TRBV28|many|TRBJ2-7
CASNQGHQYEQYF
TGTGCCAGCAATCAGGGACACCAGTACGAGCAGTACTTC
>TRBD1|TRBV19|many|TRBJ1-2
CASSILAGGYGYTF
TGTGCCAGTAGTATATTAGCAGGGGGCTATGGCTACACCTTC
>TRBD1|TRBV7-4|.|TRBJ2-7
CASSLRDSRKVREQYF
TGTGCCAGCAGCCTACGGGACAGTAGGAAGGTACGCGAGCAGTACTTC